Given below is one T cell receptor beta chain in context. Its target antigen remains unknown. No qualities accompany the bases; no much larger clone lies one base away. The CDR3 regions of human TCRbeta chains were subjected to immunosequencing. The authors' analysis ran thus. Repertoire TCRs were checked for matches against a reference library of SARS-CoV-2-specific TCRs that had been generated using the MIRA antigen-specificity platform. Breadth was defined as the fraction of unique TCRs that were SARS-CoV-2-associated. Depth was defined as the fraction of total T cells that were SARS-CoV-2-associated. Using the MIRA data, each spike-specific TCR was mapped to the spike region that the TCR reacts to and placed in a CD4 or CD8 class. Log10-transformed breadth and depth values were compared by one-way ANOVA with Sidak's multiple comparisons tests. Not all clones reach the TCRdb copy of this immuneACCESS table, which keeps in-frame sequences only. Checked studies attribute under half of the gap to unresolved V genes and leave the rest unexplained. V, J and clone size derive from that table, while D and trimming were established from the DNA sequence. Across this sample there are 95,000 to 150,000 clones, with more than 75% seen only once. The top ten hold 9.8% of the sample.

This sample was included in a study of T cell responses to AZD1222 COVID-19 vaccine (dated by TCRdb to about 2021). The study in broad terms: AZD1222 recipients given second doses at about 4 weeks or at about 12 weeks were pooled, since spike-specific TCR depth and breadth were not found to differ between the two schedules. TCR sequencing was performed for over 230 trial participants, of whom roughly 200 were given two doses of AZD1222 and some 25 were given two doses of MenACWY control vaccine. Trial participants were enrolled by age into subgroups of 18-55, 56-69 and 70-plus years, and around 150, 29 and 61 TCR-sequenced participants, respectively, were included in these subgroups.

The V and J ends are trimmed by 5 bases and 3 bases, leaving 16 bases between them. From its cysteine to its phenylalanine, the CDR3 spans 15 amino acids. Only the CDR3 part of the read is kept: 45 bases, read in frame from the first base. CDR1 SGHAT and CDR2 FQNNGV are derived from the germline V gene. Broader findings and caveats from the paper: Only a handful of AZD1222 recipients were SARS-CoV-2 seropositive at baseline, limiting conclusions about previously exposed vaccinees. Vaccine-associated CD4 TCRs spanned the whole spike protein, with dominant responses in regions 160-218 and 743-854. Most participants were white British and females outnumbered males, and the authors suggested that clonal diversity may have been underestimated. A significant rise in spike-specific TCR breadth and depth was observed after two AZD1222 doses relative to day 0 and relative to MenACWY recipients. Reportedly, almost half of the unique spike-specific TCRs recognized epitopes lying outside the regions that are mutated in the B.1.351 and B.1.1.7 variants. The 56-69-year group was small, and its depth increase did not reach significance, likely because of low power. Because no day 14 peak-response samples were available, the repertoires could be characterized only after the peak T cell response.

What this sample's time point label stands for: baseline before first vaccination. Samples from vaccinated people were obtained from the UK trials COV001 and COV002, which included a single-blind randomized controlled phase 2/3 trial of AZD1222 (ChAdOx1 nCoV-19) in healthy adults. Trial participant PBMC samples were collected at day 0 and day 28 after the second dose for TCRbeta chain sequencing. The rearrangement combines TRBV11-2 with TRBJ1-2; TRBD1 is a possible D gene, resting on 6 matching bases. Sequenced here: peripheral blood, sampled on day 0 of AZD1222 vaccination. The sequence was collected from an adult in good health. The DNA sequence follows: TGTGCCAGCAGCCGACTCGTCGGGGGCGACTATGGCTACACCTTC. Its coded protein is CASSRLVGGDYGYTF.